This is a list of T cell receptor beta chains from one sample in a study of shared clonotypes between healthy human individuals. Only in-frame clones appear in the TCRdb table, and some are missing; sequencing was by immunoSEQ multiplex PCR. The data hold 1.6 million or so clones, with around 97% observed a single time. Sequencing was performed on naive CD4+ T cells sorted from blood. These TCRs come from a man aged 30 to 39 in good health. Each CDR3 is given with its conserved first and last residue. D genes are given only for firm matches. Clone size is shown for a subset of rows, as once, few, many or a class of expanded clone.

DNA: TGCGCCAGCAGCTTGGGGGGACAGACGGCCTACGAGCAGTACTTC
CDR3: CASSLGGQTAYEQYF
J: TRBJ2-7
length: 15
size: NA
D: TRBD1
V: TRBV5-1

DNA: TGTGCCAGCAGCTTTCAGGGGGCTGGCTACACCTTC
CDR3: CASSFQGAGYTF
J: TRBJ1-2
length: 12
size: once
D: TRBD1
V: TRBV7-2

DNA: TGTGCCAGCAGGTGGAGGGGAGGGACCTACGAGCAGTACTTC
CDR3: CASRWRGGTYEQYF
J: TRBJ2-7
length: 14
size: NA
D: TRBD2
V: TRBV6-5

DNA: TGTGCCAGCAACATCCGGGGTACTGAAGCTTTCTTT
CDR3: CASNIRGTEAFF
J: TRBJ1-1
length: 12
size: NA
D: NA
V: TRBV28

DNA: TGCGCCAGCAGCCCGGGACAGGGGGCTGATGGCTACACCTTC
CDR3: CASSPGQGADGYTF
J: TRBJ1-2
length: 14
size: NA
D: TRBD1
V: TRBV5-1

DNA: TGTGCCAGCAGCTCGGCCGGGGGACAGGGATACAATGAGCAGTTCTTC
CDR3: CASSSAGGQGYNEQFF
J: TRBJ2-1
length: 16
size: NA
D: TRBD1
V: TRBV5-6

DNA: TGTGCCAGCACTAGAACCGGGACGATGAACACTGAAGCTTTCTTT
CDR3: CASTRTGTMNTEAFF
J: TRBJ1-1
length: 15
size: once
D: NA
V: TRBV28

DNA: TGCGCCAGCAGCTCGAAACGGACTAGCGGGGCGACCTACAATGAGCAGTTCTTC
CDR3: CASSSKRTSGATYNEQFF
J: TRBJ2-1
length: 18
size: NA
D: TRBD2
V: TRBV5-1

DNA: TGTGCCAGCCTGCGGTTGAACACTGAAGCTTTCTTT
CDR3: CASLRLNTEAFF
J: TRBJ1-1
length: 12
size: NA
D: NA
V: TRBV28

DNA: TGCGCCAGCAGTGTGGGGGTTTTCAATGAGCAGTTCTTC
CDR3: CASSVGVFNEQFF
J: TRBJ2-1
length: 13
size: once
D: NA
V: TRBV10-1

DNA: TGCGCCAGCAGCTTGGGGGTAGGCTACGAGCAGTACTTC
CDR3: CASSLGVGYEQYF
J: TRBJ2-7
length: 13
size: NA
D: NA
V: TRBV5-1

DNA: TGTGCCAGCAGCGTAGGGCAGGGGCCAATGGAGACCCAGTACTTC
CDR3: CASSVGQGPMETQYF
J: TRBJ2-5
length: 15
size: once
D: NA
V: TRBV9

DNA: TGTGCCAGCAGCAGTACTAGCGGGAGCGACACCGGGGAGCTGTTTTTT
CDR3: CASSSTSGSDTGELFF
J: TRBJ2-2
length: 16
size: NA
D: TRBD2
V: TRBV5-4

DNA: TGTGCCAGCGGAGTGACAGGACCGCCTCAGCCCCAGCATTTT
CDR3: CASGVTGPPQPQHF
J: TRBJ1-5
length: 14
size: NA
D: NA
V: TRBV28

DNA: TGCAGCGTTTCCAGGGTTGGAAGCACTGAAGCTTTCTTT
CDR3: CSVSRVGSTEAFF
J: TRBJ1-1
length: 13
size: once
D: NA
V: TRBV29-1

DNA: TGTGCCAGCAGGCCAGGGTCCGCTCAGCCCCAGCATTTT
CDR3: CASRPGSAQPQHF
J: TRBJ1-5
length: 13
size: NA
D: NA
V: TRBV28

DNA: TGTGCCAGCAGCTTAAAAGAAGAAAGGAGTCGAGAGTACTTC
CDR3: CASSLKEERSREYF
J: TRBJ2-5
length: 14
size: NA
D: NA
V: TRBV7-9

DNA: TGTGCCAGCAGCCCCGGACCGGTTCTCACCTTC
CDR3: CASSPGPVLTF
J: TRBJ1-2
length: 11
size: NA
D: NA
V: TRBV14

DNA: TGTGCCAGCAGCTTAGGACGGCTTACAGAGACCCAGTACTTC
CDR3: CASSLGRLTETQYF
J: TRBJ2-5
length: 14
size: NA
D: NA
V: TRBV11-3

DNA: TGTGCCAGCTCACCGAGGGTATCGAGCACTGAAGCTTTCTTT
CDR3: CASSPRVSSTEAFF
J: TRBJ1-1
length: 14
size: NA
D: NA
V: TRBV18

DNA: TGTGCCAGCAGCTTACTTAGGACTAGCGGGAGTACAGATACGCAGTATTTT
CDR3: CASSLLRTSGSTDTQYF
J: TRBJ2-3
length: 17
size: NA
D: TRBD2
V: TRBV11-2

DNA: TGTGCCAGCTCACACCTTCCGGACCGTCCCCGGTCCCACGAGCAGTACTTC
CDR3: CASSHLPDRPRSHEQYF
J: TRBJ2-7
length: 17
size: NA
D: NA
V: TRBV18

DNA: TGCGCCAGCAGCCTGCTCGCGTTTGGTGCAGATACGCAGTATTTT
CDR3: CASSLLAFGADTQYF
J: TRBJ2-3
length: 15
size: once
D: NA
V: TRBV5-1

DNA: TGCGCCAGCAGCAGATCTGGCGCTAATGAAAAACTGTTTTTT
CDR3: CASSRSGANEKLFF
J: TRBJ1-4
length: 14
size: once
D: NA
V: TRBV4-1

DNA: TGTGCCAGCTCACCTTTAGCGGGAGGGCAAATGTTCTTC
CDR3: CASSPLAGGQMFF
J: TRBJ2-1
length: 13
size: NA
D: TRBD2
V: TRBV18

DNA: TGTGCCAGCCGAACAGTTGAAGGCTCCTACGAGCAGTACTTC
CDR3: CASRTVEGSYEQYF
J: TRBJ2-7
length: 14
size: NA
D: NA
V: TRBV25-1

DNA: TGTGCCAGCAGCGTTCGCGGACTAGCGGACAATGAGCAGTTCTTC
CDR3: CASSVRGLADNEQFF
J: TRBJ2-1
length: 15
size: NA
D: TRBD2
V: TRBV9

DNA: TGCAGTGCTAGATGGAACACTGAAGCTTTCTTT
CDR3: CSARWNTEAFF
J: TRBJ1-1
length: 11
size: NA
D: NA
V: TRBV20-1

DNA: TGTGCCAGCAGCTTAGTGGGAAGCCCCTATGGCTACACCTTC
CDR3: CASSLVGSPYGYTF
J: TRBJ1-2
length: 14
size: few
D: NA
V: TRBV7-9

DNA: TGCGCCAGCAGCCAGATAGGACTAGTACGAAACGAGCAGTACTTC
CDR3: CASSQIGLVRNEQYF
J: TRBJ2-7
length: 15
size: NA
D: TRBD2
V: TRBV4-1

DNA: TGTGCCAGCTCCCAGGGACAAGGGGAGACCCAGTACTTC
CDR3: CASSQGQGETQYF
J: TRBJ2-5
length: 13
size: NA
D: NA
V: TRBV18

DNA: TGTGCCAGTAGGACGGACACTAACTATGGCTACACCTTC
CDR3: CASRTDTNYGYTF
J: TRBJ1-2
length: 13
size: NA
D: NA
V: TRBV19

DNA: TGTGCCAGCAGCGTGGCTGGGATCTCCTATGGCTACACCTTC
CDR3: CASSVAGISYGYTF
J: TRBJ1-2
length: 14
size: once
D: NA
V: TRBV9

DNA: TGTGCCAGCAGCTTAGGGCCCCTCTCCTACAATGAGCAGTTCTTC
CDR3: CASSLGPLSYNEQFF
J: TRBJ2-1
length: 15
size: NA
D: NA
V: TRBV7-2

DNA: TGTGCCAGTAGAGGACTAGCAGGAAACACCGGGGAGCTGTTTTTT
CDR3: CASRGLAGNTGELFF
J: TRBJ2-2
length: 15
size: NA
D: TRBD2
V: TRBV19

DNA: TGTGCCAGTAGTATAAGCGGACAGGGACGCAATCAGCCCCAGCATTTT
CDR3: CASSISGQGRNQPQHF
J: TRBJ1-5
length: 16
size: NA
D: TRBD1
V: TRBV19

DNA: TGTGCCAGCAGTTCAGGACAGAGGGTGGCCTATGGCTACACCTTC
CDR3: CASSSGQRVAYGYTF
J: TRBJ1-2
length: 15
size: NA
D: NA
V: TRBV28

DNA: TGCGCCAGCAGCCAAGATGGGGCCGGGACAGGGGGCGAGCAGTACTTC
CDR3: CASSQDGAGTGGEQYF
J: TRBJ2-7
length: 16
size: NA
D: TRBD1
V: TRBV4-3

DNA: TGTGCCATCAGTGAGTCACAGGGGGCTGGGGCAGATACGCAGTATTTT
CDR3: CAISESQGAGADTQYF
J: TRBJ2-3
length: 16
size: NA
D: TRBD1
V: TRBV10-3

DNA: TGTGCCAGCAGTTACTCGGCGGGAACAGATACGCAGTATTTT
CDR3: CASSYSAGTDTQYF
J: TRBJ2-3
length: 14
size: NA
D: NA
V: TRBV6-5

DNA: TGTGCCTGGAGTGTTAGTCGATGGCAGGGCGATGAAAAACTGTTTTTT
CDR3: CAWSVSRWQGDEKLFF
J: TRBJ1-4
length: 16
size: NA
D: NA
V: TRBV30

DNA: TGTGCCAGCAGTGAACAGGGGGCGGGCGGGGAGCTGTTTTTT
CDR3: CASSEQGAGGELFF
J: TRBJ2-2
length: 14
size: NA
D: TRBD1
V: TRBV2

DNA: TGTGCCAGTAGTTTTAACTTGGACAATGAGCAGTTCTTC
CDR3: CASSFNLDNEQFF
J: TRBJ2-1
length: 13
size: NA
D: NA
V: TRBV19

DNA: TGTGCCACCAGCAGAGGAGGGGATTCCTACGAGCAGTACTTC
CDR3: CATSRGGDSYEQYF
J: TRBJ2-7
length: 14
size: NA
D: NA
V: TRBV15

DNA: TGCAGCGTTGCGGCGACAGTTAATGAAAAACTGTTTTTT
CDR3: CSVAATVNEKLFF
J: TRBJ1-4
length: 13
size: NA
D: NA
V: TRBV29-1

DNA: TGTGCCAGTAGTCCGAAGGGACCGGGACAGGGGAAACACGAGCAGTACTTC
CDR3: CASSPKGPGQGKHEQYF
J: TRBJ2-7
length: 17
size: NA
D: TRBD1
V: TRBV19

DNA: TGCGCCAGCAGTCAACCAGGGGGACCCTACGAGCAGTACTTC
CDR3: CASSQPGGPYEQYF
J: TRBJ2-7
length: 14
size: NA
D: TRBD1
V: TRBV5-1

DNA: TGCGCCAGCAGCTTGGCCGAGTGGCTAGCGTCTTACTCCTACAATGAGCAGTTCTTC
CDR3: CASSLAEWLASYSYNEQFF
J: TRBJ2-1
length: 19
size: NA
D: NA
V: TRBV5-1

DNA: TGTGCCAGTAGTACGCTAGCGTCCTACGAGCAGTACTTC
CDR3: CASSTLASYEQYF
J: TRBJ2-7
length: 13
size: once
D: NA
V: TRBV19

DNA: TGCGCCAGCAGTGAGATAGGTGGGGGGGCTTTCTTT
CDR3: CASSEIGGGAFF
J: TRBJ1-1
length: 12
size: NA
D: NA
V: TRBV10-2

DNA: TGTGCCAGCAGTTATTTATCCATGGACCCAAGGCGGCAAGAGACCCAGTACTTC
CDR3: CASSYLSMDPRRQETQYF
J: TRBJ2-5
length: 18
size: NA
D: NA
V: TRBV27

DNA: TGTGCCAGCAGCTTAGTATCTGGGCAGCTTACCACAGATACGCAGTATTTT
CDR3: CASSLVSGQLTTDTQYF
J: TRBJ2-3
length: 17
size: NA
D: NA
V: TRBV7-9

DNA: TGTGCCAGCAGATTGACAGGTTCTAATGAAAAACTGTTTTTT
CDR3: CASRLTGSNEKLFF
J: TRBJ1-4
length: 14
size: NA
D: NA
V: TRBV2

DNA: TGTGCCAGCAGCTTAGGGGCCGGGGGAAACCAAGAGACCCAGTACTTC
CDR3: CASSLGAGGNQETQYF
J: TRBJ2-5
length: 16
size: NA
D: NA
V: TRBV7-8